These T cell receptor beta chains were read from a single sample in a study of cytomegalovirus exposure and HLA in healthy donors. Using immunoSEQ multiplex PCR, the repertoire was profiled, and TCRdb retains in-frame clones only, with some absent. The table has 150,000 to 200,000 clones, 75% seen once. The sample was PBMCs. The source is a male donor in good health and CMV-seronegative. CDR3s include the opening cysteine and the closing phenylalanine or tryptophan. D genes are given only for firm matches. Clone size is given for some rows only: seen once, a few or many times, or a class if the clone is expanded.

v_call	j_call	d_call	clone_size	cdr3_nt	cdr3_aa
TRBV30	TRBJ1-1	TRBD1	NA	TGTGCCTGGAGTCGGACAGGGGAAGAAGCTTTCTTT	CAWSRTGEEAFF
TRBV4-3	TRBJ2-1	TRBD2	NA	TGCGCCAGCGGCCAAGATGCGGGGGGTTCCTACAATGAGCAGTTCTTC	CASGQDAGGSYNEQFF
TRBV6-1	TRBJ2-1	TRBD2	few	TGTGCCAGCAGTGAAGAAGGGATGGGCGGGGGGAATGAGCAGTTCTTC	CASSEEGMGGGNEQFF
TRBV9	TRBJ2-1	TRBD1	NA	TGTGCCAGCAGCGCCCACAGGGGCGACTACAATGAGCAGTTCTTC	CASSAHRGDYNEQFF
TRBV28	TRBJ2-3	TRBD2	once	TGTGCCAGCAGTTGGTATCGGACTAGCGGGAGTGGAGATACGCAGTATTTT	CASSWYRTSGSGDTQYF
TRBV7-9	TRBJ2-1	TRBD1	NA	TGTTCCAGCAGCGCTGGACAGGGGCTTTTGAACAATGAGCAGTTCTTC	CSSSAGQGLLNNEQFF
TRBV6-6	TRBJ2-7	TRBD2	NA	TGTGCCAGCAGTTACTCGAGTGGGGCGCGGGGGGCCGAGCAGTACTTC	CASSYSSGARGAEQYF
TRBV6-1	TRBJ1-1	NA	NA	TGTGCCAGCAGTGAAACGGTATTCACTGAAGCTTTCTTT	CASSETVFTEAFF
TRBV2	TRBJ1-5	TRBD1	NA	TGTGCCAGCAGCCAACAGGGGGAGGTTCGGCCCCAGCATTTT	CASSQQGEVRPQHF
TRBV4-2	TRBJ2-7	TRBD2	NA	TGTGCCAGCAGGGCTAGCGGAGGATCCTACGAGCAGTACTTC	CASRASGGSYEQYF
TRBV27	TRBJ1-2	NA	NA	TGTGCCAGCAGTTTAGGGCAGAACTATGGCTACACCTTC	CASSLGQNYGYTF
TRBV6-4	TRBJ1-1	NA	NA	TGTGCCAGCAGTGACTCGGAGGCTACTGAAGCTTTCTTT	CASSDSEATEAFF
TRBV6-1	TRBJ2-1	NA	few	TGTGCCAGCAGCGTAAACTTTCGACTCAATGAGCAGTTCTTC	CASSVNFRLNEQFF
TRBV29-1	TRBJ2-3	TRBD2	NA	TGCAGCGTTCAGGGTGGTCTTAGCGGGGGCAGCTCAGATACGCAGTATTTT	CSVQGGLSGGSSDTQYF
TRBV4-2	TRBJ1-1	TRBD1	NA	TGTGCCAGCAGCCAAGAATGGCAGGGGGAAACTGAAGCTTTCTTT	CASSQEWQGETEAFF
TRBV5-6	TRBJ2-6	NA	NA	TGTGCCAGCAGCCGAGGGGGTAGGGTCTCCTCTGGGGCCAACGTCCTGACTTTC	CASSRGGRVSSGANVLTF
TRBV9	TRBJ2-6	TRBD1	once	TGTGCCAGCAGCGTAATAGGACAGGGGGCTGGGGCCAACGTCCTGACTTTC	CASSVIGQGAGANVLTF
TRBV7-9	TRBJ2-7	TRBD1	NA	TGTTCCAGCAGCCCTACTGGCCCGGGACAGGGGATCTACGAGCAGTACTTC	CSSSPTGPGQGIYEQYF
TRBV6-5	TRBJ1-2	TRBD1	NA	TGTGCCAGCAGGCCTTCCGGGACAGGGTTGCGTGGCTACACCTTC	CASRPSGTGLRGYTF
TRBV15	TRBJ2-7	NA	NA	TGTGCCACCAGCAGAGATCCTGGAGGGTCCGACGAGCAGTACTTC	CATSRDPGGSDEQYF
TRBV18	TRBJ1-5	NA	NA	TGTGCCAGCTCCCCGGGAGGGTTGAACAATCAGCCCCAGCATTTT	CASSPGGLNNQPQHF
TRBV7-3	TRBJ2-1	TRBD2	NA	TGTGCCAGCAGCCGAGGACTAGCTGCCCACAATGAGCAGTTCTTC	CASSRGLAAHNEQFF
TRBV7-8	TRBJ2-1	TRBD2	NA	TGTGCCAGCAGCCCATCCCCCCAGACTAGCGGGATATACAATGAGCAGTTCTTC	CASSPSPQTSGIYNEQFF
TRBV2	TRBJ2-7	TRBD1	NA	TGTGCCAGCAGCCCTTTGGGACAGCGAGGCGGCGAGCAGTACTTC	CASSPLGQRGGEQYF
TRBV30	TRBJ1-4	NA	few	TGTGCCTGCCAACAGCGGGCAGGGTATAATGAAAAACTGTTTTTT	CACQQRAGYNEKLFF
TRBV30	TRBJ1-1	NA	NA	TGTGCCTGGAGTGTAGTAGGGACAAGTGAAGCTTTCTTT	CAWSVVGTSEAFF
TRBV6-6	TRBJ1-5	TRBD1	NA	TGTGCCAGCAGTTACGACAGGGAACCCCAGCATTTT	CASSYDREPQHF
TRBV29-1	TRBJ2-3	TRBD1	few	TGCAGCACCGGGACAGGACAAACAGATACGCAGTATTTT	CSTGTGQTDTQYF
TRBV28	TRBJ1-1	TRBD1	NA	TGTGCCAGCAGTCCTAGACTACTGACAGGGTACACTGAAGCTTTCTTT	CASSPRLLTGYTEAFF
TRBV11-3	TRBJ2-1	NA	NA	TGTGCCAGCAGCTTAGATGGCCCCACCAATGAGCAGTTCTTC	CASSLDGPTNEQFF
TRBV7-3	TRBJ1-5	TRBD1	NA	TGTGCCAGCAGCGTTTCAGGGGGCAGCAATCAGCCCCAGCATTTT	CASSVSGGSNQPQHF
TRBV25-1	TRBJ2-1	NA	NA	TGTGCCAGCAGTGAAACAGGGCACAATGAGCAGTTCTTC	CASSETGHNEQFF
TRBV7-9	TRBJ2-2	NA	NA	TGTGCCAGCAGCTTACGGACCGGGGAGCTGTTTTTT	CASSLRTGELFF
TRBV27	TRBJ1-5	NA	NA	TGTGCCAGCAGTCCCCTGGGCAGGGTTGATCAGCCCCAGCATTTT	CASSPLGRVDQPQHF
TRBV19	TRBJ2-5	NA	NA	TGTGCCAGTCGCCTCGGAGGGGAAGATACTCACCGCCGGACCCAGTACTTC	CASRLGGEDTHRRTQYF
TRBV7-9	TRBJ1-6	TRBD1	NA	TGTGCCAGCAGTGGACAGGGTCGATACGGTTCACCCCTCCACTTT	CASSGQGRYGSPLHF
TRBV15	TRBJ2-7	NA	NA	TGTGCCACCAGCACCTCTCGGCAGGGTCCTCACGAGCAGTACTTC	CATSTSRQGPHEQYF
TRBV25-1	TRBJ2-5	NA	NA	TGTGCCAGCGCCCCGGGGGATGGGGAGACCCAGTACTTC	CASAPGDGETQYF
TRBV29-1	TRBJ2-3	NA	few	TGCAGCGTCCGTCCGGGACACCGCACAGATACGCAGTATTTT	CSVRPGHRTDTQYF
TRBV6-1	TRBJ2-1	TRBD2	NA	TGTGCCAGCAGTGAGAAGGCTAGCGGCGGCAATGAGCAGTTCTTC	CASSEKASGGNEQFF
TRBV4-1	TRBJ2-3	NA	NA	TGCGCCAGCAGCCCAAACACAGATACGCAGTATTTT	CASSPNTDTQYF
TRBV6-5	TRBJ1-5	TRBD1	once	TGTGCCAGCAGCCTGGACAGGGGAAGTCAGCCCCAGCATTTT	CASSLDRGSQPQHF
TRBV4-1	TRBJ1-2	NA	NA	TGCGCCAGCAGCCAAGAATATTTCGGCTACACCTTC	CASSQEYFGYTF
TRBV28	TRBJ1-5	TRBD1	NA	TGTGCCCAGAGCCAGGGGGATAATCAGCCCCAGCATTTT	CAQSQGDNQPQHF
TRBV7-2	TRBJ1-5	NA	once	TGTGCCAGCAGCTACGGAGGGGGGGTGGAGCCCCAGCATTTT	CASSYGGGVEPQHF
TRBV28	TRBJ2-1	TRBD1	once	TGTGCCAGCCTCGAAGGGGGACAGACCTACAATGAGCAGTTCTTC	CASLEGGQTYNEQFF
TRBV30	TRBJ2-5	TRBD2	NA	TGTGCCTGGAGTGTAGGGGGGACTAGCGCGGTCCAGCAGTACTTC	CAWSVGGTSAVQQYF
TRBV7-2	TRBJ1-1	NA	NA	TGTGCCAGCAGCTTAGAGGGGGGGCAATGGACTGAAGCTTTCTTT	CASSLEGGQWTEAFF
TRBV28	TRBJ2-4	TRBD1	few	TGTGCCAGCTCTTTCGACAGGGAGATAGACATTCAGTACTTC	CASSFDREIDIQYF
TRBV5-1	TRBJ1-1	NA	few	TGCGCCAGCAGCTCTGGGCCCACGGTGGGGAACACTGAAGCTTTCTTT	CASSSGPTVGNTEAFF
TRBV28	TRBJ1-2	NA	few	TGTGCTTCAGGGTACTCCAGCTACACCTTC	CASGYSSYTF
TRBV7-9	TRBJ2-1	NA	NA	TGTGCCAGCAGCGCCGCGGGACAGAACAATGAGCAGTTCTTC	CASSAAGQNNEQFF
TRBV28	TRBJ2-7	TRBD1	NA	TGTGCCAGCAGTTTGGACAGGGGCCCCTACGAGCAGTACTTC	CASSLDRGPYEQYF
TRBV19	TRBJ1-2	NA	NA	TGTGCCAGTAGTATGTTCGGTGGCTACACCTTC	CASSMFGGYTF
TRBV20-1	TRBJ2-4	NA	few	TGCAGTGCTACAAAAAACATTCAGTACTTC	CSATKNIQYF
TRBV30	TRBJ2-7	NA	NA	TGTGCCTGGAGTGTACAGATCCACGAGCAGTACTTC	CAWSVQIHEQYF
TRBV7-8	TRBJ1-2	NA	few	TGTGCCAGCAGTCTCCAGAGGAGATCGTCCTATGGCTACACCTTC	CASSLQRRSSYGYTF